Following are 20 T cell receptor beta chains from one sample sequenced in a study of blood T cell repertoires in COVID-19. This table comes from immunoSEQ multiplex PCR, and its TCRdb copy is limited to in-frame clones, with some not included. The data hold 25,000 or so clones, with roughly 88% observed a single time. Sequenced: peripheral blood. All receptors derive from a man between 65 and 85 years old in a cohort sampled during active COVID-19.

The V and J genes are TRBV7-2 and TRBJ2-7, with D tentatively TRBD2 (5 bases). CDR1 and CDR2 from the germline V gene are SGHTA and FQGNSA. The CDR3 runs 15 residues. V was cut by 1 base and J by 3 bases, with 13 bases left in between. Here the CDR3 reads CASSLGSLGSYEQYF. DNA for the CDR3: TGTGCCAGCAGCTTAGGATCCCTGGGGAGCTACGAGCAGTACTTC.

The chain is built from TRBV12-3 or TRBV12-4 and TRBJ2-7; no firm D call. Trimming removed 2 bases from V and 3 bases from J, with 2 bases in between. The CDR3 runs to 11 residues. The CDR3 coding sequence is TGTGCCAGCAGTTTACACTACGAGCAGTACTTC. Protein product: CASSLHYEQYF.

V gene TRBV7-2 combines with J gene TRBJ1-1, with D perhaps TRBD1 (5 bases). Per the germline V gene, CDR1 is SGHTA and CDR2 is FQGNSA. Deletions cut 5 bases from V and 6 bases from J, with 22 bases between. This CDR3 spans 16 amino acids. Here the CDR3 DNA reads TGTGCCAGCAGCGTGCTCGGGGGGAGAAGTAACGCTGAAGCTTTCTTT. Protein sequence: CASSVLGGRSNAEAFF.

This sequence joins TRBV29-1 and TRBJ2-3; D possibly corresponds to TRBD1 (6 bases). CDR3 length: 16 amino acids. V lost 4 bases, J lost 0 bases, and 17 bases lay in between. Germline V gene data show CDR1 as SQVTM and CDR2 as ANQGSEA. CDR3 nucleotide sequence: TGCAGCGTTGTTGTGGGACAAGCACATAGCACAGATACGCAGTATTTT. It yields the protein CSVVVGQAHSTDTQYF.

This clone was picked up a small number of times. The rearrangement links TRBV4-2 to TRBJ2-3, with 9 positions matching TRBD2. V was clipped by 0 bases and J by 4 bases; unmatched bases: 2. Germline V gene data show CDR1 as LGHNA and CDR2 as YNFKEQ. This CDR3 has 15 amino acids. CDR3 DNA sequence: TGTGCCAGCAGCCAAGATGCGGGAGGGCCAGATACGCAGTATTTT. Protein: CASSQDAGGPDTQYF.

Only one count was recorded for this clone. The rearrangement links TRBV5-1 to TRBJ1-2, with TRBD1 matching over 7 bases. V lost 4 bases and J lost 4; bases outside the gene matches: 4. Per germline, CDR1 SGHRS and CDR2 YFSETQ. The CDR3 extends over 13 amino acids. CDR3 amino acids: CASSRDSSYGYTF. CDR3 bases: TGCGCCAGCAGCCGGGACAGCTCCTATGGCTACACCTTC. Full variable domain (remainder filled in from reference TRBV5-1 and TRBJ1-2): KAGVTQTPRYLIKTRGQQVTLSCSPISGHRSVSWYQQTPGQGLQFLFEYFSETQRNKGNFPGRFSGRQFSNSRSEMNVSTLELGDSALYLCASSRDSSYGYTFGSGTRLTVV.

The genes are TRBV19 and TRBJ2-3; 16 nucleotides align to TRBD2. The CDR3 runs to 19 residues. CDR1 and CDR2 (germline): LNHDA, SQIVND (reference sequence). J lost 5 bases, V lost 6 bases, and 14 bases had no gene match. For the CDR3, the DNA is TGTGCCAGTAGGAAGGGACTAGCGGGAGGGCCGCGTACTGAAGATACGCAGTATTTT. This gives the protein CASRKGLAGGPRTEDTQYF.

The J gene is TRBJ2-1, the V gene TRBV18, with TRBD1 matching 8 bases. CDR1 and CDR2 (germline): KGHSH, LQKENI. V lost 7 bases to trimming and J lost 6 bases; unmatched junction nucleotides: 17. The CDR3 spans 17 residues. The DNA for the CDR3 is TGTGCCAGCTTCCAAGGTGGCGGACAGGGTATCTTCAATGAGCAGTTCTTC. Residues: CASFQGGGQGIFNEQFF.

This CDR3 reads CASSLGQGLIGNTIYF. The CDR3 DNA reads TGTGCCAGCAGCTTGGGGCAGGGCCTAATAGGAAACACCATATATTTT. This chain uses TRBV5-6 with TRBJ1-3, with D maybe TRBD1 (5 bases). The CDR3 sequence is 16 residues long. V gave up 0 bases and J gave up 4 bases, with 14 bases separating them. Looked up from germline, CDR1 is SGHDT and CDR2 is YYEEEE. The complete variable domain, with remaining parts taken from reference TRBV5-6 and TRBJ1-3, reads DAGVTQSPTHLIKTRGQQVTLRCSPKSGHDTVSWYQQALGQGPQFIFQYYEEEERQRGNFPDRFSGHQFPNYSSELNVNALLLGDSALYLCASSLGQGLIGNTIYFGEGSWLTVV.

This clone was detected only a few times. The V gene is TRBV27, the J gene TRBJ1-2; 8 bases agree with TRBD1. This CDR3 spans 17 amino acids. In germline, CDR1 is MNHEY, CDR2 SMNVEV (reference sequence). V lost 3 bases to trimming and J lost 2 bases; unmatched junction nucleotides: 11. In nucleotides, the CDR3 is TGTGCCAGCAGTTTGTGGGCAGGGGGCGCCGGGAACTATGGCTACACCTTC. Its translation is CASSLWAGGAGNYGYTF.

The chain is built from TRBV9 and TRBJ1-6, with D tentatively TRBD1 (5 bases). Germline CDR1 SGDLS, CDR2 YYNGEE. Trimming left V 3 bases short and J 5 bases short, with 6 bases between. The CDR3 covers 13 residues. The CDR3 sequence: CASSGRDNSPLHF. CDR3 DNA sequence: TGTGCCAGCAGCGGCAGGGATAATTCACCCCTCCACTTT.

This clone was observed once. The rearrangement joins TRBV24-1 to TRBJ2-1; D gene ambiguous. Between the trimmed V and J ends, which lost 3 bases and 1 base, there was a span of 12 bases. Germline lookup yields CDR1 KGHDR and CDR2 SFDVKD. The CDR3 has 16 amino acids. For the CDR3, the DNA is TGTGCCACCAGTGATGCGACTCTTAATTCCTACAATGAGCAGTTCTTC. Its translation: CATSDATLNSYNEQFF.

The chain employs TRBV4-3 and TRBJ2-7; a possible D gene is TRBD2 (6 bases). Germline V gene sequence: CDR1 LGHNA, CDR2 YSLEER. V lost 4 bases to trimming and J lost 5 bases, with 12 bases between them. There are 13 residues in the CDR3. The CDR3 region is CASSPLGGHEQYF. In DNA, the CDR3 is TGCGCCAGCAGCCCCTTAGGAGGGCACGAGCAGTACTTC.

V and J are TRBV4-2 and TRBJ1-1, with 7 nucleotides matching TRBD1. The V gene's germline CDR1 is LGHNA and CDR2 YNFKEQ. The CDR3 runs 13 residues. J lost 3 bases, V lost 3 bases, and 1 base had no gene match. The CDR3 DNA reads TGTGCCAGCAGCCATCAGGGGGACACTGAAGCTTTCTTT. As protein: CASSHQGDTEAFF.

The CDR3 region has the DNA TGTGCCAGTAGTCGCGGGGACCCCACCGGGGAGCTGTTTTTT. Translating it yields CASSRGDPTGELFF. The chain carries TRBV19 and TRBJ2-2, with D possibly matching TRBD2 (6 bases). The CDR3 has 14 amino acids. The V end was cut by 5 bases, the J end by 4 bases, with 11 bases between. Germline values: CDR1 LNHDA, CDR2 SQIVND (reference sequence).

The chain joins TRBV10-3 to TRBJ2-1; 9 positions agree with TRBD1. The CDR3 totals 14 residues. J lost 3 bases, V lost 6 bases, and 3 bases had no gene match. Germline values: CDR1 ENHRY, CDR2 SYGVKD. Written as DNA, the CDR3 is TGTGCCATCAGATCGGGACAGGGCTACAATGAGCAGTTCTTC. Translated: CAIRSGQGYNEQFF.

The chain carries TRBV30 and TRBJ2-2, with 7 bases fitting TRBD2. Germline loops: CDR1 GTSNPN, CDR2 SVGIG (reference sequence). Losses at the gene ends were 1 base for V and 8 bases for J; bases not matched to a gene: 7. The CDR3 is 14 residues long. CDR3 DNA sequence: TGTGCCTGGAGTGAAGCGGGGACCCCAGGGGAGCTGTTTTTT. As protein: CAWSEAGTPGELFF.

The chain employs TRBV7-9 and TRBJ2-7; TRBD2 matches 8 bases. The V gene's germline CDR1 is SEHNR and CDR2 FQNEAQ (reference sequence). The CDR3 has 13 residues. J lost 5 bases, V lost 1 base, and 1 base had no gene match. The CDR3 bases are TGTGCCAGCAGCTTAGAGCGGGAGAACGAGCAGTACTTC. This gives the protein CASSLERENEQYF. Supplemented by reference TRBV7-9 and TRBJ2-7, the full variable domain reads DTGVSQNPRHKITKRGQNVTFRCDPISEHNRLYWYRQTLGQGPEFLTYFQNEAQLEKSRLLSDRFSAERPKGSFSTLEIQRTEQGDSAMYLCASSLERENEQYFGPGTRLTVT.

J is TRBJ1-1 and V is TRBV6-6; D is possibly TRBD1 (6 bases). The length of the CDR3 is 14 residues. Trimming pared 11 bases from V and 4 bases from J, leaving 20 bases between. Germline CDR1 and CDR2: MNHNY and SVGAGI (reference sequence). The CDR3 reads CAGNAQGGATEAFF. CDR3 sequence (DNA): TGTGCCGGGAATGCACAGGGCGGCGCCACTGAAGCTTTCTTT.

This clone was found a few times. V gene TRBV9 combines with J gene TRBJ2-1; 7 bases are shared with TRBD1. The CDR3 totals 15 residues. CDR1 is SGDLS, CDR2 YYNGEE, per germline. J lost 1 base, V lost 3 bases, and 4 bases had no gene match. The CDR3 loop is CASSGQGESYNEQFF. The CDR3 coding sequence is TGTGCCAGCAGCGGGCAGGGGGAGTCCTACAATGAGCAGTTCTTC.